What follows is one TCR beta chain and its context. Assay used: immunoSEQ multiplex PCR; TCRdb lists only in-frame clones, some missing. The repertoire holds under 65,000 clones, with approximately 90% as singletons. These data belong to a study of control samples from healthy donors and cancer patients. CDR1 SNHLY and CDR2 FYNNEI come from the germline V gene. Trimming pared 1 base from V and 3 bases from J, leaving 1 base between. The CDR3 runs 11 residues. The specimen sequenced was PBMCs. This clonotype was obtained from a man aged 25-45 years with colorectal cancer. The chain is built from TRBV2 and TRBJ2-7; D not resolved. This CDR3 is CASSEVYEQYV. Written as DNA, the CDR3 is TGTGCCAGCAGTGAAGTCTACGAGCAGTACGTC.